The 20 T cell receptor beta chains presented below share a single source sample, sequenced in a study of blood T cell repertoires in COVID-19. Assay: immunoSEQ multiplex PCR; the TCRdb copy retains only in-frame clones and omits some. This sample carries 120,000 to 150,000 clones, 80% to 90% of them seen once, and the ten largest clones take roughly 8%. Material: peripheral blood. The receptor source for this set is a woman aged 55 to 70 with COVID-19, enrolled during active disease.

This rearrangement joins TRBV7-2 to TRBJ2-2; 9 bases fit TRBD2. With 5 bases clipped from V and 4 bases from J, the junction kept 11 bases outside the gene matches. The CDR3 length is 17 residues. Germline V gene data show CDR1 as SGHTA and CDR2 as FQGNSA. The DNA of the CDR3 is TGTGCCAGCAGCCCCGCCGCGGGGGGGCCGGGCACCGGGGAGCTGTTTTTT. Encoded protein: CASSPAAGGPGTGELFF.

This clone was observed a single time. The chain carries TRBV28 and TRBJ1-1; TRBD1 might be the D (6 bases). V was pared by 7 bases and J by 1 base, with 10 bases between. There are 13 residues in the CDR3. CDR1 is MDHEN, CDR2 SYDVKM, per germline. CDR3 sequence: CASIGQSNTEAFF. The CDR3 region has the DNA TGTGCCAGCATCGGACAGTCGAACACTGAAGCTTTCTTT.

The gene calls are TRBV9 and TRBJ2-7, with D perhaps TRBD1 (5 bases). The germline V and J ends were trimmed by 0 bases and 6 bases, with 10 bases remaining between them. The CDR3 consists of 13 residues. The germline V gene has CDR1 SGDLS and CDR2 YYNGEE. In DNA, the CDR3 is TGTGCCAGCAGCGTAGCTTCTAGGGGCGAGCAGTACTTC. Translating it yields CASSVASRGEQYF.

A few counts support this clone. The chain combines TRBV25-1 with TRBJ2-3, with 7 bases lining up with TRBD2. J lost 2 bases, V lost 3 bases, and 14 bases had no gene match. There are 18 residues in the CDR3. Germline CDR1 reads MGHDK; CDR2 reads SYGVNS. The CDR3 sequence is CASSDSGGSGYYTDTQYF. In nucleotides, the CDR3 is TGTGCCAGCAGTGATTCCGGGGGTAGCGGGTACTACACAGATACGCAGTATTTT.

The rearrangement joins TRBV3-1 (or the pseudogene TRBV3-2) to TRBJ2-5; 8 bases line up with TRBD2. Germline V gives CDR1 LGHDT, CDR2 YNNKEL (reference sequence). The CDR3 runs to 18 residues. V shed 1 base, J shed 5 bases, and the junction held 15 bases outside the gene matches. CDR3 coding DNA: TGTGCCAGCAGCCAAGTGGCGGGGGGCATCCTCCTGGACGAGACCCAGTACTTC. Its protein product is CASSQVAGGILLDETQYF.

The genes are TRBV14 and TRBJ1-2; no reliable D call. This CDR3 has 15 amino acids. Trimming left V 3 bases short and J 3 bases short, with 14 bases between. CDR1 and CDR2 (germline): SGHDN, FVKESK. The CDR3 DNA reads as TGTGCCAGCAGCCAGCGACACTTGGGTGACTATGGCTACACCTTC. Protein sequence: CASSQRHLGDYGYTF. Combining the CDR3 with reference TRBV14 and TRBJ1-2 gives the whole variable domain EAGVTQFPSHSVIEKGQTVTLRCDPISGHDNLYWYRRVMGKEIKFLLHFVKESKQDESGMPNNRFLAERTGGTYSTLKVQPAELEDSGVYFCASSQRHLGDYGYTFGSGTRLTVV.

V is TRBV10-2 and J is TRBJ2-3, with 10 bases matching TRBD2. Germline CDR1 WSHSY, CDR2 SAAADI. This CDR3 is built from 19 residues. The CDR3 DNA reads as TGCGCAGCTGCCCCTAGCGGGGGACAAGTCCCTCCAGCCCGGGATACGCAGTATTTT. This gives the protein CAAAPSGGQVPPARDTQYF.

Written as DNA, the CDR3 is TGTGCCAGCAGCTCTTCAGGAGGATTCACCGGGGAGCTGTTTTTT. This sequence encodes CASSSSGGFTGELFF. The chain recombines TRBV7-9 with TRBJ2-2, with D possibly TRBD2 on 5 matching bases. In germline, CDR1 is SEHNR, CDR2 FQNEAQ (reference sequence). This CDR3 region has 15 residues. V lost 4 bases and J lost 4, with 13 bases in between. The full variable domain, its missing parts supplied by reference TRBV7-9 and TRBJ2-2, is DTGVSQNPRHKITKRGQNVTFRCDPISEHNRLYWYRQTLGQGPEFLTYFQNEAQLEKSRLLSDRFSAERPKGSFSTLEIQRTEQGDSAMYLCASSSSGGFTGELFFGEGSRLTVL.

The V call is TRBV2, the J call TRBJ1-1; D is uncertain. V was clipped by 3 bases and J by 6 bases, with 8 bases between them. Germline lookup yields CDR1 SNHLY and CDR2 FYNNEI. This CDR3 is 12 amino acids long. In DNA form, the CDR3 reads TGTGCCAGCAGTGATCAGGACTCTGAAGCTTTCTTT. Amino acid sequence: CASSDQDSEAFF.

In nucleotides, the CDR3 is TGTGCCAGCAGGTCCCCCGGGACAGTAGAGGATTCACCCCTCCACTTT. It codes for CASRSPGTVEDSPLHF. The genes are TRBV28 and TRBJ1-6; 7 nucleotides align to TRBD1. Trimming at V came to 6 bases and at J to 8 bases, leaving 13 bases not matched to a gene. This CDR3 contains 16 residues. Germline V lookup: CDR1 MDHEN, CDR2 SYDVKM.

The J gene is TRBJ2-1, the V gene TRBV14; TRBD2 matches 12 bases. Germline CDR1 reads SGHDN; CDR2 reads FVKESK. The CDR3 contains 16 residues. V gave up 4 bases and J gave up 5 bases; unmatched junction bases: 6. CDR3 amino acids: CASSPFPSGGDNEQFF. In DNA form, the CDR3 reads TGTGCCAGCAGCCCCTTCCCTAGCGGGGGGGACAATGAGCAGTTCTTC.

V is TRBV5-1 and J is TRBJ1-6; 10 bases line up with TRBD1. The V gene end was trimmed by 0 bases and the J gene end by 5 bases; junction bases not matched to a gene: 2. The germline gives CDR1 SGHRS, CDR2 YFSETQ. The CDR3 runs to 16 residues. The CDR3 loop reads CASSLGQGANNSPLHF. The DNA for the CDR3 is TGCGCCAGCAGCTTGGGACAGGGGGCGAATAATTCACCCCTCCACTTT.

V usage is TRBV7-9 and J usage is TRBJ2-3, with D perhaps TRBD2 (5 bases). The V gene's germline CDR1 is SEHNR and CDR2 FQNEAQ (reference sequence). The CDR3 consists of 13 residues. V lost 2 bases and J lost 5, with 8 bases in between. In DNA, the CDR3 is TGTGCCAGCAGCTTAAGCGGAAGAGATACGCAGTATTTT. Translation gives CASSLSGRDTQYF.

This rearrangement joins TRBV9 to TRBJ1-4; tentative D call: TRBD1 (6 bases). V dropped 4 bases and J dropped 7 bases, with 20 bases sitting between them. The CDR3 has 16 amino acids. Per the germline V gene, CDR1 is SGDLS and CDR2 is YYNGEE. The CDR3: CASSLTMNRVTEKLFF. The CDR3 nucleotides read TGTGCCAGCAGCCTAACTATGAACAGGGTTACTGAAAAACTGTTTTTT.

This chain uses TRBV11-2 with TRBJ2-7; weak D call: TRBD1 (6 bases). This CDR3 has 17 residues. CDR1 SGHAT and CDR2 FQNNGV come from the germline V gene. V shed 5 bases and J shed 0 bases, with 20 bases lying between them. The CDR3 loop is CASSPLPDRRSSYEQYF. CDR3 sequence (DNA): TGTGCCAGCAGCCCATTGCCCGACAGGAGGAGCTCCTACGAGCAGTACTTC.

V usage is TRBV7-8 and J usage is TRBJ2-1, with 7 bases aligning to TRBD2. The CDR3 has 14 amino acids. V gave up 5 bases and J gave up 3 bases; unmatched junction bases: 4. Germline CDR1 is SGHVS and CDR2 is FQNEAQ. CDR3 sequence (DNA): TGTGCCAGCAGCCGCGGGACTATCTACAATGAGCAGTTCTTC. The encoded protein is CASSRGTIYNEQFF.

The J gene is TRBJ1-6, the V gene TRBV15, with D unresolved. Germline CDR1 LNHNV, CDR2 YYDKDF (reference sequence). There are 16 residues in the CDR3. The V end was cut by 0 bases, the J end by 9 bases, with 15 bases between. The CDR3 nucleotides read TGTGCCACCAGCAGAGATCTAGAGGTCTCGCGTTCACCCCTCCACTTT. Its protein is CATSRDLEVSRSPLHF.

This clone was counted a single time. The V call is TRBV7-6, the J call TRBJ2-2; TRBD2 matches 12 bases. The V and J ends lost 5 bases and 1 base, in that order; junction bases with no gene match: 2. Per the germline V gene, CDR1 is SGHVS and CDR2 is FNYEAQ. CDR3 length: 16 residues. This CDR3 is CASSPTSGGNTGELFF. The CDR3 coding sequence is TGTGCCAGCAGCCCGACTAGCGGGGGGAACACCGGGGAGCTGTTTTTT.

This clone showed up just a few times. The J gene is TRBJ1-2, the V gene TRBV18; D remains unclear. Trimming left V 2 bases short and J 4 bases short, with 8 bases between. This CDR3 region has 13 residues. The V gene's germline CDR1 is KGHSH and CDR2 LQKENI. The CDR3 nucleotides read TGTGCCAGCTCACCAATTGGCCCCTATGGCTACACCTTC. Translated: CASSPIGPYGYTF.

This chain uses TRBV6-5 with TRBJ1-2; possible D gene TRBD1, 6 bases. Germline V CDR1 and CDR2: MNHEY, SVGAGI. V lost 2 bases and J lost 4, with 11 bases in between. The CDR3 loop spans 14 amino acids. This chain's CDR3 is CASSYADSSYGYTF. In DNA, the CDR3 is TGTGCCAGCAGTTACGCGGACAGTAGCTATGGCTACACCTTC.